The 17 T cell receptor beta chains below all came from one sample that was sequenced in a study of T cells in Graves' hyperthyroidism and ophthalmopathy. RNA transcripts gave rise to amplified TCR beta CDR3 regions. First-round RT-PCR with HTBI primers amplified the TCR CDR3 region. TCRdb ran MiXCR on the multiplex PCR reads and lists one entry per CDR3 protein. Of 450,000 to 500,000 distinct CDR3 sequences in the sample, 20% to 25% were seen once. Material for sequencing was blood. The receptors shown here come from an older woman with Graves' ophthalmopathy.

The CDR3 region is CASSEAREGEETQYF. CDR3 nucleotides: TGTGCCAGCAGTGAAGCGCGGGAGGGGGAAGAGACCCAGTACTTC. The chain has TRBV6-1 and TRBJ2-5; 9 positions match TRBD2. CDR3 size: 15 residues. Trimming cost V 0 bases and J 3 bases; bases outside gene matches: 2. Germline-derived CDR1 and CDR2 are MNHNS and SASEGT.

The rearrangement joins TRBV7-2 to TRBJ1-5; no clear D. Germline CDR1 SGHTA, CDR2 FQGNSA. Trimming stripped 3 bases from V and 7 bases from J, with 10 bases between. CDR3 length: 13 residues. CDR3 bases: TGTGCCAGCAGCTTGTCATGGGGACAGCCCCAGCATTTT. The encoded protein is CASSLSWGQPQHF.

The rearrangement joins TRBV5-1 to TRBJ2-7, with D perhaps being TRBD1 or TRBD2 (6 bases each). The CDR3 loop spans 14 amino acids. Trimming pared 0 bases from V and 1 base from J, leaving 8 bases between. The germline V gene has CDR1 SGHRS and CDR2 YFSETQ. CDR3 sequence: CASSLEGGSYEQYV. DNA of the CDR3: TGCGCCAGCAGCTTGGAAGGGGGGTCCTACGAGCAGTACGTC.

The sample holds a few counts of this clonotype. The chain has TRBV6-2 or TRBV6-3 and TRBJ1-4, with D maybe TRBD1 (6 bases). The CDR3 sequence is 16 residues long. Germline V lookup: CDR1 MNHEY, CDR2 SVGEGT. V gave up 0 bases and J gave up 4 bases, with 12 bases separating them. CDR3 coding DNA: TGTGCCAGCAGTTACTCGTTGGGACAACATAATGAAAAACTGTTTTTT. It translates to CASSYSLGQHNEKLFF.

This clonotype was recorded a few times. V gene TRBV10-2 combines with J gene TRBJ2-7; 8 nucleotides agree with TRBD1. V dropped 5 bases and J dropped 2; count of bases not matched to a gene: 2. The CDR3 spans 13 residues. The germline gives CDR1 WSHSY, CDR2 SAAADI. CDR3 DNA: TGCGCCAGCAGTCAGGGGGCCACCTACGAGCAGTACTTC. Translation: CASSQGATYEQYF.

On this clonotype itself: The conserved closing phenylalanine or tryptophan is absent in this CDR3, likely reflecting a read error. This chain uses TRBV6-1 with TRBJ1-3, with a tentative D call TRBD1 (5 bases). CDR3 length equals 17 residues. From germline, CDR1 is MNHNS and CDR2 SASEGT. The CDR3 protein is CASSLTGPGRSGDTIYV. In DNA, the CDR3 is TGTGCCAGCAGTCTTACGGGGCCTGGCCGCTCTGGAGACACCATATATGTT.

DNA of the CDR3: TGCGCCAGCAGCCGTGATGAGGGGACTGAAGCTTTCTTT. Amino acids: CASSRDEGTEAFF. V gene TRBV5-1 combines with J gene TRBJ1-1, with D possibly matching TRBD1 (5 bases). The CDR3 contains 13 residues. Germline lookup yields CDR1 SGHRS and CDR2 YFSETQ. Trimming pared 4 bases from V and 5 bases from J, leaving 12 bases between.

The chain has TRBV30 and TRBJ2-2; 10 positions match TRBD2. The CDR3 is 15 residues long. From germline, CDR1 is GTSNPN and CDR2 SVGIG (reference sequence). V lost 2 bases to trimming and J lost 3 bases; unmatched junction nucleotides: 3. The CDR3 region is CAWSILAGYTGELFF. CDR3 DNA: TGTGCCTGGAGTATACTAGCGGGGTACACCGGGGAGCTGTTTTTT.

The chain couples TRBV11-3 to TRBJ2-7, with 7 bases fitting TRBD1. V was pared by 1 base and J by 5 bases, with 8 bases of the junction left unmatched. Looked up from germline, CDR1 is SGHNT and CDR2 is YENEEA. The CDR3 spans 15 residues. Here the CDR3 DNA reads TGTGCCAGCAGCTTAGGGGTAGGGGGCAGCGACGAGCAGTACTTC. As protein: CASSLGVGGSDEQYF.

This clonotype occurred a few times. The chain recombines TRBV6-2 or TRBV6-3 with TRBJ1-3; D unclear. V was shortened by 6 bases and J by 0 bases, with 6 bases between the two germline ends. Germline CDR1 reads MNHEY; CDR2 reads SVGEGT. The CDR3 covers 13 residues. CDR3: CASRGNSGNTIYF. The CDR3 coding sequence is TGTGCCAGCAGAGGAAACTCTGGAAACACCATATATTTT.

V usage is TRBV9 and J usage is TRBJ2-2; maybe TRBD1 (5 bases). The CDR3 consists of 15 residues. V was trimmed by 0 bases and J by 1 base, leaving 7 bases between them. The germline V gene has CDR1 SGDLS and CDR2 YYNGEE. CDR3 region: CASSVGTGNTGELFF. Written as DNA, the CDR3 is TGTGCCAGCAGCGTAGGAACAGGGAACACCGGGGAGCTGTTTTTT.

DNA of the CDR3: TGTGCCATTCGGAACCGTTTGGCCGGGGAGCTGTTTTTT. It is translated as CAIRNRLAGELFF. The V and J genes are TRBV6-1 and TRBJ2-2; no clear D gene. V shed 10 bases and J shed 6 bases, with 15 bases lying between them. The CDR3 covers 13 residues. The germline V gene has CDR1 MNHNS and CDR2 SASEGT.

This clonotype was seen at least ten times. This chain joins TRBV7-2 and TRBJ2-3; 10 nucleotides match TRBD1. The V and J ends lost 7 bases and 5 bases, in that order; junction bases with no gene match: 6. Germline loops: CDR1 SGHTA, CDR2 FQGNSA. CDR3 length: 14 amino acids. The CDR3 nucleotides are TGTGCCAGCACGTGGACAGGGGGAGGAGATACGCAGTATTTT. Its translation is CASTWTGGGDTQYF.

This clonotype was counted only a few times. This CDR3 reads CASSIGYYEAFF. The CDR3 bases are TGTGCCAGTAGTATAGGGTACTATGAAGCTTTCTTT. This sequence joins TRBV19 and TRBJ1-1; D not certain. V was cut by 1 base and J by 7 bases, with 7 bases left in between. The CDR3 covers 12 residues. Germline V gives CDR1 LNHDA, CDR2 SQIVND (reference sequence).

This clonotype was detected only a few times. One end of the junction is discordant with germline, which a read error may explain. This rearrangement joins TRBV7-7 to TRBJ2-2, with 7 bases identical to TRBD2. The CDR3 length is 15 residues. CDR1 and CDR2 (germline): SSHAT, FNYEAQ (reference sequence). CDR3 coding DNA: TGTGCTAGCAGCCACCCTTGGGGGGGAACCGGGGAGCTGTTTTTT. Residues: CASSHPWGGTGELFF. The whole variable domain, remainder taken from reference TRBV7-7 and TRBJ2-2, is GAGVSQSPRYKVTKRGQDVTLRCDPISSHATLYWYQQALGQGPEFLTYFNYEAQPDKSGLPSDRFSAERPEGSISTLTIQRTEQRDSAMYRCASSHPWGGTGELFFGEGSRLTVL.

This clonotype showed up just a few times. As DNA, the CDR3 is TGTGCCAGCAGCCGCGTCCAGAGATCCTACGAGCAGTACTTC. This sequence encodes CASSRVQRSYEQYF. The chain couples TRBV5-6 to TRBJ2-7; D gene uncertain. V gave up 4 bases and J gave up 1 base, with 12 bases separating them. This CDR3 is built from 14 residues. In germline, CDR1 is SGHDT, CDR2 YYEEEE.

The chain joins TRBV20-1 to TRBJ2-4, with D perhaps matching TRBD2 (5 bases). Trimming cost V 6 bases and J 3 bases, with 18 bases left between them. CDR1 and CDR2 (germline): DFQATT, SNEGSKA (reference sequence). The CDR3 is 15 residues long. The chain's CDR3 is CSAIQMRAVKNIQYF. The CDR3 nucleotides are TGCAGTGCCATACAGATGAGGGCCGTCAAAAACATTCAGTACTTC.